This T cell receptor beta chain was sequenced in a study of blood T cell repertoires in COVID-19. Study context: Collection of acute and convalescent COVID-19 samples took place in the United States, Italy and Spain.

In the study's own analysis: Researchers report that nucleated cell counts were estimated from reference gene primer amplification. Here immunoSEQ multiplex PCR was the method, and the copy in TCRdb shows in-frame clones only, minus some. The DNA gave D and trimming, while V, J and clone size come from that table. Altogether about 60,000 clones are present, 76% being singletons, with the ten largest covering 22%. This CDR3 spans 15 amino acids. Trimming took 4 bases from V and 2 from J; bases not matched to a gene: 5. Germline values: CDR1 SGHNT, CDR2 YYREEE (reference sequence). What was sequenced was peripheral blood. V and J are TRBV5-4 and TRBJ2-2, with TRBD2 matching over 7 bases. The clonotype was recovered from a man aged 50 to 60 with active or convalescent COVID-19. CDR3 nucleotides: TGTGCCAGCAGCCAACAGCGGGGAAACACCGGGGAGCTGTTTTTT. This encodes CASSQQRGNTGELFF.